This TCR beta chain is drawn from a study of control samples from healthy donors and cancer patients. Here immunoSEQ multiplex PCR was the method, and the copy in TCRdb shows in-frame clones only, minus some. The sample shows about 160,000 clones, 96% of them seen only once. V gave up 8 bases and J gave up 6 bases, with 23 bases separating them. Per the germline V gene, CDR1 is MDHEN and CDR2 is SYDVKM. The CDR3 length is 16 residues. The receptor comes from a woman in her 30s in good health. V usage is TRBV28 and J usage is TRBJ2-1; maybe TRBD2 (5 bases). The sample was blood. The CDR3 coding sequence is TGTGCCAGCCGTTCCCGGGTAGAGATCGAGGGCAATGAGCAGTTCTTC. This gives the protein CASRSRVEIEGNEQFF.